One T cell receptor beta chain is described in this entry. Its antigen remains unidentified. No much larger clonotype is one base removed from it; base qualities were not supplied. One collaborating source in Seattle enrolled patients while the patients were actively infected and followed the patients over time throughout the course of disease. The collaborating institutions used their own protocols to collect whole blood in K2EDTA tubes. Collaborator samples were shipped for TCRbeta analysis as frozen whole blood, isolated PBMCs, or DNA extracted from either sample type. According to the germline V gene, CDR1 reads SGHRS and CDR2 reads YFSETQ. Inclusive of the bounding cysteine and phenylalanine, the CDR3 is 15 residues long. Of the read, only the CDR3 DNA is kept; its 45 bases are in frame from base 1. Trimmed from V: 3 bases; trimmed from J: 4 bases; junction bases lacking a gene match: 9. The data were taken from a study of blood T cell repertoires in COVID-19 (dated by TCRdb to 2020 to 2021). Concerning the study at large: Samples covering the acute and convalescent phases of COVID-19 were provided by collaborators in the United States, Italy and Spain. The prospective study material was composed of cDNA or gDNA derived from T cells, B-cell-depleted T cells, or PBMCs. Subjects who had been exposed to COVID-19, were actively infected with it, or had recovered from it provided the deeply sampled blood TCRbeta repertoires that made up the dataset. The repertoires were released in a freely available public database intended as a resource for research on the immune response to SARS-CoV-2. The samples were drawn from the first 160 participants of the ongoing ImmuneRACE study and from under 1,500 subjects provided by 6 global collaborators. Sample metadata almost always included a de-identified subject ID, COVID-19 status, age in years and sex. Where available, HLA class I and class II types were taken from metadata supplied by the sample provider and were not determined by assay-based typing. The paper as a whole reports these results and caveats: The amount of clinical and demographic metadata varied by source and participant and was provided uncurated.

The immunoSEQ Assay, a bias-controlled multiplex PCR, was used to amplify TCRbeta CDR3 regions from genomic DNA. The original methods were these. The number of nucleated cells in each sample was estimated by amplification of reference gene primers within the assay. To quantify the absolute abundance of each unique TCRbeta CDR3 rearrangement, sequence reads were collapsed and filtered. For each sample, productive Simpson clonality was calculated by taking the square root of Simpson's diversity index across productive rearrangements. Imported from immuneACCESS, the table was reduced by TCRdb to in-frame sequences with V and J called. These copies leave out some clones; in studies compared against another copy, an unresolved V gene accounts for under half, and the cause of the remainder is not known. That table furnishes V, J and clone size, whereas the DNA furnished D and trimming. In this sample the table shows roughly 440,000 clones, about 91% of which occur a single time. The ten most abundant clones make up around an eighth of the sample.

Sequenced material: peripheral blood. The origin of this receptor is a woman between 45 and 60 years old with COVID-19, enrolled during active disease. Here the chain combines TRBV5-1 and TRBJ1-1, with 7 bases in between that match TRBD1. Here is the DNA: TGCGCCAGCAGCTCCTCGGACAGGTGGGGCACTGAAGCTTTCTTT. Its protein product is CASSSSDRWGTEAFF.